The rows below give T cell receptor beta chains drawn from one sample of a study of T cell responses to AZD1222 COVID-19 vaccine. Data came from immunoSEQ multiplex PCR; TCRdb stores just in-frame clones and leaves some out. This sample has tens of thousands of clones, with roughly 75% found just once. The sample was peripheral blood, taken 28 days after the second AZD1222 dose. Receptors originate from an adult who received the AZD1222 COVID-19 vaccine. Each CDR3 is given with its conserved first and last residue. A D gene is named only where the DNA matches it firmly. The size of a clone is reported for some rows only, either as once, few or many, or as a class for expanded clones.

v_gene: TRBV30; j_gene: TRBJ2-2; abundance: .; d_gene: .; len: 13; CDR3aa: CAWSVGGTGELFF; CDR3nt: TGTGCCTGGAGTGTCGGGGGAACCGGGGAGCTGTTTTTT
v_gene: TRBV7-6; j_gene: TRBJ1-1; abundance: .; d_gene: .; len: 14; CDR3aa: CASSQRGHNTEAFF; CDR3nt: TGTGCCAGCAGCCAAAGGGGCCACAACACTGAAGCTTTCTTT
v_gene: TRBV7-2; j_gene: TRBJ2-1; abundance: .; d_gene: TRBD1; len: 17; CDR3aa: CASSLGGRGLSYNEQFF; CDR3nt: TGTGCCAGCAGCTTAGGGGGCAGGGGGCTCTCCTACAATGAGCAGTTCTTC
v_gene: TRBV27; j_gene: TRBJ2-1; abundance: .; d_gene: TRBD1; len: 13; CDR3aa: CASSPGGQGKQFF; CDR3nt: TGTGCCAGCAGTCCCGGGGGACAGGGTAAGCAGTTCTTC
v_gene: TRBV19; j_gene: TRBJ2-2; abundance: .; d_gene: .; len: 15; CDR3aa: CASSRSDRDTGELFF; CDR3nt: TGTGCCAGTAGTAGAAGCGATAGAGACACCGGGGAGCTGTTTTTT
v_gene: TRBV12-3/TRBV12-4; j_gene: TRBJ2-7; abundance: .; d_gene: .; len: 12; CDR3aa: CASSSAGDEQYF; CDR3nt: TGTGCCAGCAGTTCTGCCGGGGACGAGCAGTACTTC
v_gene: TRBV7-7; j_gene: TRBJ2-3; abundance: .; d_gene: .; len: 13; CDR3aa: CASSQNKGDTQYF; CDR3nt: TGTGCCAGCAGCCAAAATAAAGGAGATACGCAGTATTTT
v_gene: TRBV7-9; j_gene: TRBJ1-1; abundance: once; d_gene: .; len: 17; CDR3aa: CASSRFRGGTVNTEAFF; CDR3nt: TGTGCCAGCAGCCGATTTAGAGGTGGGACGGTGAACACTGAAGCTTTCTTT
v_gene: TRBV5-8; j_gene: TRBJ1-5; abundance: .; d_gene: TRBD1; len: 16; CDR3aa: CASSWEGTGGIQPQHF; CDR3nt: TGTGCCAGCAGCTGGGAGGGGACAGGAGGCATTCAGCCCCAGCATTTT
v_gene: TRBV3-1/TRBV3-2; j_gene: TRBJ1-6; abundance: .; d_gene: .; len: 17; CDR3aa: CASSQDRQSSYNSPLHF; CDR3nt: TGTGCCAGCAGCCAAGATAGGCAGAGCTCCTATAATTCACCCCTCCACTTT
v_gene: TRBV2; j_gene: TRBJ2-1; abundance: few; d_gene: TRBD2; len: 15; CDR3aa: CASSQGLAGGNEQFF; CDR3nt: TGTGCCAGCAGCCAGGGACTAGCGGGGGGAAATGAGCAGTTCTTC
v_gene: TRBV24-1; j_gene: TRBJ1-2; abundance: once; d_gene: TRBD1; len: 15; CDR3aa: CATSGPQGQIYGYTF; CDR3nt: TGTGCCACCAGTGGCCCTCAGGGACAGATCTATGGCTACACCTTC
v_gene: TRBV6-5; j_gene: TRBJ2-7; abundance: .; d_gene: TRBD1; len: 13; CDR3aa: CASGQGFSYEQYF; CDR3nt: TGTGCGTCGGGACAGGGGTTCTCCTACGAGCAGTACTTC
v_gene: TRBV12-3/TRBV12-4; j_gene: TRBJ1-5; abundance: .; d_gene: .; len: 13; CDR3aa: CASRPNDNQPQHF; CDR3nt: TGTGCCAGTCGTCCAAATGACAATCAGCCCCAGCATTTT
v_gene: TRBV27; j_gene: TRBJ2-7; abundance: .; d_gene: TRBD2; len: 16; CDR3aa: CASRDQGLAAGYEQYF; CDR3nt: TGTGCCAGCAGAGATCAGGGACTAGCGGCCGGCTACGAGCAGTACTTC
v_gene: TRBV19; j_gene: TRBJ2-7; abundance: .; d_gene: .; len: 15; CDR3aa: CASSLSSTGSYEQYF; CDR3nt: TGTGCCAGTAGCCTGTCCAGCACAGGTTCCTACGAGCAGTACTTC
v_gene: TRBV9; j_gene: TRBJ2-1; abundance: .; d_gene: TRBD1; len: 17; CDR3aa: CASSGNYRGRGGNEQFF; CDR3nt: TGTGCCAGCAGCGGAAACTACAGGGGGCGCGGAGGCAATGAGCAGTTCTTC
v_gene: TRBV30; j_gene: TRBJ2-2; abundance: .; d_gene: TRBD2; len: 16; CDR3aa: CAWRPGLAGVTGELFF; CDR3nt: TGTGCCTGGAGGCCCGGACTAGCGGGAGTCACCGGGGAGCTGTTTTTT
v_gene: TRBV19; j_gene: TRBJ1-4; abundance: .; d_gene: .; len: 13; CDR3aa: CASISQGSEKLFF; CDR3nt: TGTGCCAGTATAAGTCAGGGAAGTGAAAAACTGTTTTTT
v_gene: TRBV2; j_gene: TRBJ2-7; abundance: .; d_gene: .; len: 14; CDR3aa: CASSDRTATYEQYF; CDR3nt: TGTGCCAGCAGTGACCGGACAGCGACCTACGAGCAGTACTTC
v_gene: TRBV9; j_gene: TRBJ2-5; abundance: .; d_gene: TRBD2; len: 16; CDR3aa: CASSVGVAGDLETQYF; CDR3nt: TGTGCCAGCAGCGTAGGAGTAGCGGGGGATTTAGAGACCCAGTACTTC
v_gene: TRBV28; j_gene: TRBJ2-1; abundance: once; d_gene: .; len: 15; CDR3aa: CASSGSAGSYNEQFF; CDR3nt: TGTGCCAGCTCGGGGAGTGCGGGAAGCTACAATGAGCAGTTCTTC
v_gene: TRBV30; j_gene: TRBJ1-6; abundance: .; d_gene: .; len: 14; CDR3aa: CAWSYYGETSPLHF; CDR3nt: TGTGCCTGGAGTTACTATGGAGAGACTTCACCCCTCCACTTT
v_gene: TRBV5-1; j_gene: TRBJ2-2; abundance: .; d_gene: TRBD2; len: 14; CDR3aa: CASNLAGGTGELFF; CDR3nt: TGCGCCAGCAACTTAGCGGGAGGGACCGGGGAGCTGTTTTTT
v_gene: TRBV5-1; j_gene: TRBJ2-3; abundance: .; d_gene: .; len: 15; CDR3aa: CASSPYWEMADTQYF; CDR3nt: TGCGCCAGCAGCCCGTACTGGGAGATGGCAGATACGCAGTATTTT
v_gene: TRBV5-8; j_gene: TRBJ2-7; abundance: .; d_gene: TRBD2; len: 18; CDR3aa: CASSLLTGTSGSSYEQYF; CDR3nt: TGTGCCAGCAGCTTATTGACAGGGACTAGCGGGTCCTCCTACGAGCAGTACTTC
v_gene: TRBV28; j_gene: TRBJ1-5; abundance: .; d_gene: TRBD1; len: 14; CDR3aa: CASIQGARDQPQHF; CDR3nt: TGTGCCAGCATACAGGGGGCGCGAGATCAGCCCCAGCATTTT
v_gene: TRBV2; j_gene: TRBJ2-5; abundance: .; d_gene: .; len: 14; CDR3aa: CASSERLDQETQYF; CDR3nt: TGTGCCAGCAGTGAAAGGTTGGACCAAGAGACCCAGTACTTC
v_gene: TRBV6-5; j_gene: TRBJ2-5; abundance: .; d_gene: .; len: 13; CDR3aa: CASSTEGWETQYF; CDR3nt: TGTGCCAGCAGTACCGAGGGCTGGGAGACCCAGTACTTC
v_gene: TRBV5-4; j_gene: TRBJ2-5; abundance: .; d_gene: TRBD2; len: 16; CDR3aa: CASSGTSGGFQETQYF; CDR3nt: TGTGCCAGCAGCGGGACTAGCGGAGGTTTCCAAGAGACCCAGTACTTC
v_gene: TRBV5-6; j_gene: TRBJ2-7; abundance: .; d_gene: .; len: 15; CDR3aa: CASSLMGGFSYEQYF; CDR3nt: TGTGCCAGCAGCTTGATGGGTGGGTTCTCCTACGAGCAGTACTTC
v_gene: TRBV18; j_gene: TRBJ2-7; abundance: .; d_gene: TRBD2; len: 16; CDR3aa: CASSPPRAGELREQYF; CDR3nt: TGTGCCAGCTCACCACCTCGAGCGGGAGAACTTCGCGAGCAGTACTTC
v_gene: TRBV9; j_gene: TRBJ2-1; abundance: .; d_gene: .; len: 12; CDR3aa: CASSAQGNEQFF; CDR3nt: TGTGCCAGCAGCGCCCAAGGCAATGAGCAGTTCTTC
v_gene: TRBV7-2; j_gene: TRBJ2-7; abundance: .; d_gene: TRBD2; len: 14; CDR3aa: CASSLLSGSDEQYF; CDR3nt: TGTGCCAGCAGCTTACTTAGCGGGAGCGACGAGCAGTACTTC
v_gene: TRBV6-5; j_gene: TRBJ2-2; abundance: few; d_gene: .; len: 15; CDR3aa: CATTVGNPNTGELFF; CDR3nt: TGTGCCACCACGGTGGGCAACCCGAACACCGGGGAGCTGTTTTTT